This is a list of T cell receptor beta chains from one sample in a study of blood T cell repertoires in COVID-19. Assay: immunoSEQ multiplex PCR; the TCRdb copy retains only in-frame clones and omits some. The sample includes about 320,000 clones, approximately 85% of them seen just once. Sequencing was carried out using peripheral blood. These receptors were taken from a human donor in a cohort sampled during active COVID-19. Both conserved end residues are part of each CDR3. Each record gives: J gene, V gene, clone size, D gene, CDR3 protein, CDR3 DNA. A D gene is named only where the DNA matches it firmly. The size entry is marked missing in some rows and otherwise reads once, few, many or a size class.

TRBJ2-3	TRBV19	NA	NA	CASSIGTGTSDTQYF	TGTGCCAGTAGTATAGGAACAGGGACATCAGATACGCAGTATTTT
TRBJ1-2	TRBV11-2	NA	TRBD1	CASSLSLQGAGGYTF	TGTGCCAGCAGCTTGTCGTTACAGGGGGCAGGGGGCTACACCTTC
TRBJ1-2	TRBV28	NA	TRBD1	CASSLTGTGGGYTF	TGTGCCAGCAGCCTCACCGGGACAGGGGGTGGCTACACCTTC
TRBJ1-5	TRBV5-8	NA	NA	CASSLGARGNQPQHF	TGTGCCAGCAGCTTGGGGGCACGAGGCAATCAGCCCCAGCATTTT
TRBJ2-5	TRBV3-1/TRBV3-2	NA	TRBD1	CASSQEGGKETQYF	TGTGCCAGCAGCCAAGAAGGGGGCAAGGAGACCCAGTACTTC
TRBJ1-1	TRBV6-5	NA	NA	CASRTQGHGGKAFF	TGTGCCAGCAGGACACAGGGCCATGGCGGCAAAGCTTTCTTT
TRBJ2-7	TRBV7-2	NA	TRBD2	CASNKGGLAASYEQYF	TGTGCCAGCAATAAGGGGGGACTAGCGGCTTCCTACGAGCAGTACTTC
TRBJ1-6	TRBV20-1	NA	NA	CSASMGPMGRSDSPLHF	TGCAGTGCTAGTATGGGGCCGATGGGTAGGTCTGATTCACCCCTCCACTTT
TRBJ2-5	TRBV5-6	NA	NA	CASRSEGGIIAETQYF	TGTGCCAGCAGGAGTGAGGGGGGGATCATTGCAGAGACCCAGTACTTC
TRBJ1-3	TRBV20-1	NA	TRBD1	CSALGQRTIYF	TGCAGTGCATTGGGACAGCGAACCATATATTTT
TRBJ2-7	TRBV7-2	NA	NA	CASSLWEGAYEQYF	TGTGCCAGCAGCTTATGGGAAGGGGCCTACGAGCAGTACTTC
TRBJ2-7	TRBV9	NA	NA	CASSVDPNFTYEQYF	TGTGCCAGCAGCGTAGACCCTAATTTCACCTACGAGCAGTACTTC
TRBJ2-2	TRBV10-3	NA	TRBD2	CATGLATTGELFF	TGTGCCACGGGACTAGCGACCACCGGGGAGCTGTTTTTT
TRBJ2-5	TRBV11-1	NA	TRBD1	CASSSRDRGRQETQYF	TGTGCCAGCAGCTCCCGGGACAGGGGACGTCAAGAGACCCAGTACTTC
TRBJ2-3	TRBV6-5	NA	TRBD1	CASGVSTGADTQYF	TGTGCCAGCGGAGTATCCACAGGGGCAGATACGCAGTATTTT
TRBJ1-2	TRBV24-1	few	NA	CATSDSREASNYGYTF	TGTGCCACCAGTGATTCCCGGGAAGCTTCTAACTATGGCTACACCTTC
TRBJ1-2	TRBV5-1	NA	TRBD1	CASSFGQGANGYTF	TGCGCCAGCAGCTTTGGACAGGGGGCAAATGGCTACACCTTC
TRBJ1-5	TRBV4-1	few	NA	CASSQDLQLYQPQHF	TGCGCCAGCAGCCAAGATCTACAGTTATATCAGCCCCAGCATTTT
TRBJ1-2	TRBV5-1	NA	NA	CASSLDPGGYGYTF	TGCGCCAGCAGCTTGGACCCGGGAGGGTATGGCTACACCTTC
TRBJ2-3	TRBV5-1	NA	NA	CASSLNSKGRDTQYF	TGCGCCAGCAGCTTGAACTCCAAGGGGCGAGATACGCAGTATTTT
TRBJ2-5	TRBV7-2	NA	NA	CASSLEQYQETQYF	TGTGCCAGCAGCTTAGAACAGTACCAAGAGACCCAGTACTTC
TRBJ2-7	TRBV4-2	NA	TRBD2	CASSQEPAGGIPGDEQYF	TGTGCCAGCAGCCAAGAGCCCGCGGGGGGCATCCCGGGGGACGAGCAGTACTTC
TRBJ1-6	TRBV7-3	NA	NA	CATAPSSEAHPLHF	TGTGCCACCGCCCCCAGCAGCGAGGCTCACCCCCTCCACTTT
TRBJ2-7	TRBV5-1	few	TRBD2	CASSWIAGNYEQYF	TGCGCCAGCAGCTGGATAGCGGGGAACTACGAGCAGTACTTC
TRBJ2-1	TRBV30	NA	NA	CAWTVTYNEQFF	TGTGCCTGGACAGTTACCTACAATGAGCAGTTCTTC
TRBJ2-1	TRBV10-3	NA	NA	CAISESNNEQFF	TGTGCCATCAGTGAGTCTAACAATGAGCAGTTCTTC
TRBJ2-1	TRBV7-3	many	NA	CASSSPPGGHNEQFF	TGTGCCAGCAGCTCCCCCCCAGGGGGGCACAATGAGCAGTTCTTC
TRBJ1-5	TRBV27	NA	NA	CASRSSYSNQPQHF	TGTGCCAGCAGATCCTCGTATAGCAATCAGCCCCAGCATTTT
TRBJ2-7	TRBV3-1/TRBV3-2	NA	NA	CASSHAVNYEQYF	TGTGCCAGCAGCCACGCAGTAAACTACGAGCAGTACTTC
TRBJ1-2	TRBV10-2	few	NA	CASSKDSRDYGYTF	TGCGCCAGCAGTAAGGACAGCAGGGACTATGGCTACACCTTC
TRBJ1-6	TRBV9	NA	NA	CASSVGTVNSPLHF	TGTGCCAGCAGCGTAGGTACGGTAAATTCACCCCTCCACTTT
TRBJ2-7	TRBV27	few	TRBD1	CASSPTTGGHEQYF	TGTGCCAGCAGCCCTACGACAGGGGGGCACGAGCAGTACTTC
TRBJ2-3	TRBV24-1	NA	NA	CATSDSTTYTDTQYF	TGTGCCACCAGTGATTCGACTACCTACACAGATACGCAGTATTTT
TRBJ1-2	TRBV7-7	NA	NA	CASTVKGSGIDYGYTF	TGTGCCAGCACCGTTAAGGGATCGGGGATTGACTATGGCTACACCTTC
TRBJ1-5	TRBV7-9	NA	NA	CASSAPGNSYQPQHF	TGTGCCAGCAGCGCACCGGGAAATTCCTATCAGCCCCAGCATTTT
TRBJ2-2	TRBV9	NA	TRBD1	CASSADRGNTGELFF	TGTGCCAGCAGCGCCGACAGGGGGAACACCGGGGAGCTGTTTTTT
TRBJ2-7	TRBV5-4	NA	TRBD1	CASSYRGTSSYEQYF	TGTGCCAGCAGCTACAGGGGTACAAGCTCCTACGAGCAGTACTTC
TRBJ1-2	TRBV3-1/TRBV3-2	NA	TRBD1	CASSPRQGAYTF	TGTGCCAGCAGCCCTCGACAGGGGGCCTACACCTTC
TRBJ1-2	TRBV7-6	NA	TRBD1	CASSLAPGQMNYGYTF	TGTGCCAGCAGCTTAGCCCCGGGACAGATGAACTATGGCTACACCTTC
TRBJ1-5	TRBV15	NA	NA	CATSRGGRYNQPQHF	TGTGCCACCAGCCGGGGAGGAAGATACAATCAGCCCCAGCATTTT
TRBJ2-1	TRBV7-2	NA	NA	CASSLGGGASYNEQFF	TGTGCCAGCAGCTTAGGTGGAGGGGCGTCCTACAATGAGCAGTTCTTC
TRBJ2-5	TRBV13	NA	TRBD2	CASTQRGEHQETQYF	TGTGCCAGCACCCAGCGGGGGGAGCACCAAGAGACCCAGTACTTC
TRBJ2-7	TRBV4-1	once	TRBD1	CASSQGIGGDEQYF	TGCGCCAGCAGCCAAGGTATAGGGGGCGACGAGCAGTACTTC
TRBJ1-2	TRBV12-3/TRBV12-4	NA	NA	CASSSNGGYTF	TGTGCCAGCAGTTCGAACGGGGGCTACACCTTC
TRBJ2-7	TRBV9	NA	NA	CASSPGQKYEQYF	TGTGCCAGCAGCCCAGGACAGAAGTACGAGCAGTACTTC
TRBJ2-5	TRBV2	few	TRBD2	CASSEAPRPGGQETQYF	TGTGCCAGCAGTGAAGCGCCCCGACCCGGGGGGCAAGAGACCCAGTACTTC
TRBJ2-4	TRBV2	once	NA	CASSESMGGRVLAKNIQYF	TGTGCCAGCAGTGAAAGCATGGGGGGGCGGGTACTAGCCAAAAACATTCAGTACTTC
TRBJ1-2	TRBV20-1	NA	TRBD1	CSASAQGAHGYTF	TGCAGTGCTAGTGCGCAGGGGGCCCATGGCTACACCTTC
TRBJ1-2	TRBV10-3	NA	NA	CAISEPGTAGYTF	TGTGCCATCAGTGAGCCAGGCACGGCTGGCTACACCTTC
TRBJ1-2	TRBV7-3	NA	TRBD1	CASSETGTGGYGYTF	TGTGCCAGCAGCGAAACCGGGACAGGGGGCTATGGCTACACCTTC
TRBJ1-6	TRBV19	few	NA	CASRGEGLNNSPLHF	TGTGCCTCCCGGGGGGAGGGCCTCAATAATTCACCCCTCCACTTT
TRBJ2-3	TRBV27	NA	TRBD2	CASIGVAGITDTQYF	TGTGCCAGCATCGGGGTAGCGGGGATCACAGATACGCAGTATTTT
TRBJ2-2	TRBV6-6	NA	NA	CASNHLNQNTGELFF	TGTGCCAGCAATCACTTAAACCAGAACACCGGGGAGCTGTTTTTT
TRBJ2-1	TRBV12-5	NA	TRBD2	CASGRPQRGGSEQFF	TGTGCTAGTGGAAGGCCCCAGCGGGGGGGCTCTGAGCAGTTCTTC
TRBJ2-1	TRBV18	NA	TRBD1	CASSPDRGIFYNEQFF	TGTGCCAGCTCACCGGACAGGGGGATCTTCTACAATGAGCAGTTCTTC
TRBJ1-2	TRBV27	few	TRBD1	CASSAVGGAEDGYTF	TGTGCCAGCAGTGCCGTAGGGGGCGCGGAAGATGGCTACACCTTC
TRBJ2-5	TRBV7-3	NA	TRBD1	CASSFDRGRGETQYF	TGTGCCAGCAGCTTCGACAGGGGAAGGGGCGAGACCCAGTACTTC
TRBJ1-3	TRBV5-1	NA	TRBD1	CASSVKGTGSGNTIYF	TGCGCCAGCAGCGTAAAAGGGACAGGGTCAGGAAACACCATATATTTT
TRBJ1-5	TRBV6-6	NA	NA	CASSYPQIFPQPQHF	TGTGCCAGCAGTTATCCCCAGATCTTCCCTCAGCCCCAGCATTTT
TRBJ2-5	TRBV14	NA	NA	CASSQEGGYQETQYF	TGTGCCAGCAGCCAAGAAGGCGGGTACCAAGAGACCCAGTACTTC